This T cell receptor beta chain was retrieved from a study of cytomegalovirus exposure and HLA in healthy donors. Overall study results and limits: Highly shared variants forming one cluster were likely a sequencing artifact.

As for this clone: Its antigen remains unknown.

V trimming: 7 bases; J trimming: 6 bases; junction bases outside the gene matches: 9. The CDR3 is 16 residues long. Germline V gene data show CDR1 as ENHRY and CDR2 as SYGVKD. Researchers ran the PCR with 60 Vbeta and 13 Jbeta primers. In the original analysis: Later analysis identified around 85 million unique TCR beta chains, approximately 11 million shared. TCRdb's copy holds only in-frame clones and misses some; the assay was immunoSEQ multiplex PCR. Clone size and the V and J calls come from that table; the DNA yielded D and trimming. Among 90,000 to 110,000 clones listed, 60% to 85% were seen once.

This TCR was recovered from a male donor in good health and CMV-seronegative. The sequenced material came from PBMCs. The chain has TRBV10-3 and TRBJ2-3; 14 positions agree with TRBD2. CDR3 DNA: TGTGCCATCACCCCCGGGACTAGCGGGAGATCTGATACGCAGTATTTT. It codes for CAITPGTSGRSDTQYF.